The 2 T cell receptor beta chains in this list originate from one sample, sequenced in a study of blood T cells in healthy people across ages (dated by TCRdb to the mid-2010s). The library was prepared using 5' RACE. Sequencer: Illumina HiSeq 2500. The second PCR ran for roughly 7 to 12 cycles and used a J-beta primer mix along with a sample-barcoded 5' primer. In TCRdb, the public reads were trimmed at Q25 with fastp and aligned with MiXCR, with productive beta chains retained. Identical CDR3 protein sequences are pooled into one entry, listed with their most common genes and DNA. The sample records around 1,500,000 distinct CDR3 sequences, roughly 45% of which are singletons. The ten largest make up 7.9% of the sample. The sample taken for sequencing was blood. These receptors all come from a woman under 30 in good health.

Only a few counts were recorded for this clonotype. The chain recombines TRBV6-6 with TRBJ2-3, with D perhaps TRBD2 (5 bases). Germline CDR1 MNHNY, CDR2 SVGAGI (reference sequence). CDR3 size: 14 residues. V shed 10 bases and J shed 7 bases, with 21 bases lying between them. The CDR3 nucleotides are TGTGCCATCAAGAATACTAGAGATGAAAATACGCAGTATTTT. Residues: CAIKNTRDENTQYF.

The rearrangement joins TRBV2 to TRBJ2-7, with a weak D call TRBD1 (5 bases). V was trimmed by 4 bases and J by 3 bases, leaving 10 bases between them. The CDR3 extends over 13 amino acids. Looked up from germline, CDR1 is SNHLY and CDR2 is FYNNEI. CDR3 protein: CASSVPGNYEQYF. CDR3 sequence (DNA): TGTGCCAGCAGTGTGCCAGGGAACTACGAGCAGTACTTC.